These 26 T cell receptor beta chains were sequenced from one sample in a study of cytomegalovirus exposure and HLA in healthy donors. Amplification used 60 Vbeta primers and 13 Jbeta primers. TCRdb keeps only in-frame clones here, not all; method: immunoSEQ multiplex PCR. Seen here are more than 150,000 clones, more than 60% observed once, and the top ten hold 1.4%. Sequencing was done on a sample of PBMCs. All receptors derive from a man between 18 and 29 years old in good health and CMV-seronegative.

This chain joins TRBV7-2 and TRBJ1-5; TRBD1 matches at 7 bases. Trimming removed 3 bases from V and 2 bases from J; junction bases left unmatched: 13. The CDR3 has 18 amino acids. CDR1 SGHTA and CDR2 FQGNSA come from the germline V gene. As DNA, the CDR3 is TGTGCCAGCAGCTTGAGGGGGCCGAATCCTATACGCAATCAGCCCCAGCATTTT. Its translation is CASSLRGPNPIRNQPQHF.

The CDR3 loop reads CASRPGTSNTDTQYF. For the CDR3, the DNA is TGTGCCAGCAGACCTGGGACATCGAACACAGATACGCAGTATTTT. The chain is built from TRBV6-5 and TRBJ2-3; possible D gene TRBD1, 6 bases. The CDR3 extends over 15 amino acids. The germline V and J ends were trimmed by 6 bases and 2 bases, with 15 bases remaining between them. The V gene's germline CDR1 is MNHEY and CDR2 SVGAGI.

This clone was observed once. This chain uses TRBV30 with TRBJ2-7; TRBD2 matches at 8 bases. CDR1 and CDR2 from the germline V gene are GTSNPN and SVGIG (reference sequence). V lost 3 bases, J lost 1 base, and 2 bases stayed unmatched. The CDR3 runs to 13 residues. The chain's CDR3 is CAWRLADSYEQYF. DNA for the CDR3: TGTGCCTGGAGACTAGCGGATTCCTACGAGCAGTACTTC.

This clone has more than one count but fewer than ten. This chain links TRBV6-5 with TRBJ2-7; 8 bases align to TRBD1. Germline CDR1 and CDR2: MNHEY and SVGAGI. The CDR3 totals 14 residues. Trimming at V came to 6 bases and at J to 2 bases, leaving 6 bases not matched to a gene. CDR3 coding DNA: TGTGCCAGCAGGACAGGGGCTGGAGCCTACGAGCAGTACTTC. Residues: CASRTGAGAYEQYF.

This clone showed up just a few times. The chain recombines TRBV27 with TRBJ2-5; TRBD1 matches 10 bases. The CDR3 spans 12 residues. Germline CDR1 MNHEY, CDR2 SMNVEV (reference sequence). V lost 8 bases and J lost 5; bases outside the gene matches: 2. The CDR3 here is CASSDRGETQYF. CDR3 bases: TGTGCCAGCTCGGACAGGGGGGAGACCCAGTACTTC.

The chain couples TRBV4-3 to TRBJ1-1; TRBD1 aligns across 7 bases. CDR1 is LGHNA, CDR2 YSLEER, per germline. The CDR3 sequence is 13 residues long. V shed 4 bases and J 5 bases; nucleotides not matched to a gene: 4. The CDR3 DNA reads TGCGCCAGCAGCCGGACAGGCGGGACTGAAGCTTTCTTT. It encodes CASSRTGGTEAFF.

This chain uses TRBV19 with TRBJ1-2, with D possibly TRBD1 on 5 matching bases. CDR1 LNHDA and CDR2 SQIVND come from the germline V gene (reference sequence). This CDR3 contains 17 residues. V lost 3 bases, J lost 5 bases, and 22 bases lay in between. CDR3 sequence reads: CASSIGGATTFGYGYTF. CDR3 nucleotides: TGTGCCAGTAGTATTGGAGGGGCGACCACCTTTGGGTATGGCTACACCTTC. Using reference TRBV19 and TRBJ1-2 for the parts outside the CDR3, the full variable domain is DGGITQSPKYLFRKEGQNVTLSCEQNLNHDAMYWYRQDPGQGLRLIYYSQIVNDFQKGDIAEGYSVSREKKESFPLTVTSAQKNPTAFYLCASSIGGATTFGYGYTFGSGTRLTVV.

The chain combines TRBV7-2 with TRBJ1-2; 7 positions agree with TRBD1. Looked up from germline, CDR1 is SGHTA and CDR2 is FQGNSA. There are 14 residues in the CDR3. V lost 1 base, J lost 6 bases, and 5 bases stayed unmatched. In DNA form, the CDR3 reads TGTGCCAGCAGCTTAGTTGGCAGGGGGGATGGCTACACCTTC. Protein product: CASSLVGRGDGYTF. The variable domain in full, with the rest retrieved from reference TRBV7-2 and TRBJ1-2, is GAGVSQSPSNKVTEKGKDVELRCDPISGHTALYWYRQSLGQGLEFLIYFQGNSAPDKSGLPSDRFSAERTGGSVSTLTIQRTQQEDSAVYLCASSLVGRGDGYTFGSGTRLTVV.

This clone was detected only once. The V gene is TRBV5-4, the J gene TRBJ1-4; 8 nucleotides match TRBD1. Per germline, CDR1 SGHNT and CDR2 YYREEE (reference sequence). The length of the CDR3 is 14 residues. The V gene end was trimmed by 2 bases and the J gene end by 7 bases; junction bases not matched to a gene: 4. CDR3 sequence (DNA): TGTGCCAGCAGCTTCGGGACAGGTTTTGAAAAACTGTTTTTT. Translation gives CASSFGTGFEKLFF.

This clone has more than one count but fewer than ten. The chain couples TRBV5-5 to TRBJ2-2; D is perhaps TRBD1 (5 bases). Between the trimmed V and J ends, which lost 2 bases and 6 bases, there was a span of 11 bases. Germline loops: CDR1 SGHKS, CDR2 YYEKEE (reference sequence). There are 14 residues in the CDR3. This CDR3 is CASSFVTGAGELFF. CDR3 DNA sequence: TGTGCCAGCAGCTTCGTCACAGGCGCCGGGGAGCTGTTTTTT. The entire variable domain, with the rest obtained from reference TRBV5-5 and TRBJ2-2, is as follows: DAGVTQSPTHLIKTRGQQVTLRCSPISGHKSVSWYQQVLGQGPQFIFQYYEKEERGRGNFPDRFSARQFPNYSSELNVNALLLGDSALYLCASSFVTGAGELFFGEGSRLTVL.

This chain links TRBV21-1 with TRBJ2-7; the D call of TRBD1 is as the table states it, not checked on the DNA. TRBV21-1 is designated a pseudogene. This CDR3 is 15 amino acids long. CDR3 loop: CASSKVDRVTYEQYF. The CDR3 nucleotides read TGTGCCAGCAGCAAAGTGGACAGGGTGACCTACGAGCAGTACTTC.

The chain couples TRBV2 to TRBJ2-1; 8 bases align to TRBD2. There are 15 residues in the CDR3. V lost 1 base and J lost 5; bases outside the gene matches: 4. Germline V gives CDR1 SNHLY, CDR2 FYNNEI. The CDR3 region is CASSEGALADNEQFF. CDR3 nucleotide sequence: TGTGCCAGCAGTGAAGGGGCACTAGCGGACAATGAGCAGTTCTTC.

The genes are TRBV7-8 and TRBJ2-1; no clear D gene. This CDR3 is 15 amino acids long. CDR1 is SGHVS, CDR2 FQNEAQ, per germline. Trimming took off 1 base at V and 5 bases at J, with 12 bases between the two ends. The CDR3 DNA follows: TGTGCCAGCAGCTTAGGCCTAGTGCGTAACAATGAGCAGTTCTTC. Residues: CASSLGLVRNNEQFF.

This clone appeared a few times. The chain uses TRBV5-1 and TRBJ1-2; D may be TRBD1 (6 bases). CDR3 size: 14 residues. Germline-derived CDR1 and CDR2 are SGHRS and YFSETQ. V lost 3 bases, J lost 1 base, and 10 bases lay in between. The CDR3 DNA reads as TGCGCCAGCAGCTACGGACAGCGTAACTATGGCTACACCTTC. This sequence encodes CASSYGQRNYGYTF.

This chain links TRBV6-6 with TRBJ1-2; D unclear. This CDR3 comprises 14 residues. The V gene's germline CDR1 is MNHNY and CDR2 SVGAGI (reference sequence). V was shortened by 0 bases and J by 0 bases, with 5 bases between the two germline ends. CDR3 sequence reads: CASSYSSANYGYTF. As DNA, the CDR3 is TGTGCCAGCAGTTACTCGAGCGCTAACTATGGCTACACCTTC.

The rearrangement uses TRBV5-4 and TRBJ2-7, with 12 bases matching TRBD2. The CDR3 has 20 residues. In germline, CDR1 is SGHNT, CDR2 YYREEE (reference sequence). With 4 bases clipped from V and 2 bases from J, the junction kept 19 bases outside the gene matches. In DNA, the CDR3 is TGTGCCAGCAGCGCTAACATCCCGAGGGAGACTAGCGGGAGCCCCTACGAGCAGTACTTC. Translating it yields CASSANIPRETSGSPYEQYF.

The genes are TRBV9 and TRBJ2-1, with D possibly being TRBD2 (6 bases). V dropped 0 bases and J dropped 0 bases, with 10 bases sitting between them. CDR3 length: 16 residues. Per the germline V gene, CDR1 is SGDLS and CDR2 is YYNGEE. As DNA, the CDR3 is TGTGCCAGCAGCGTAGGTCTCGGGAGCTCCTACAATGAGCAGTTCTTC. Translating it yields CASSVGLGSSYNEQFF.

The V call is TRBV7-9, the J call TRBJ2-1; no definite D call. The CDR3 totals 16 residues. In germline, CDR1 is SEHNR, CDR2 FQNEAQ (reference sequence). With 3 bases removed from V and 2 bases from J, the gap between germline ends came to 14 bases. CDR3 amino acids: CASSLTRISPYNEQFF. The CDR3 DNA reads TGTGCCAGCAGCTTGACCAGGATATCCCCCTACAATGAGCAGTTCTTC.

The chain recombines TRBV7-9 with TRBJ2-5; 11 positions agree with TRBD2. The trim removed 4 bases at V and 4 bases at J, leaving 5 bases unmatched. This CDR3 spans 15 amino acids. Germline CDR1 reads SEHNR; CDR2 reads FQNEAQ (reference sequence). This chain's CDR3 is CASSSLAGGSETQYF. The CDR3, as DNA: TGTGCCAGCAGCTCCCTAGCGGGGGGCTCAGAGACCCAGTACTTC.

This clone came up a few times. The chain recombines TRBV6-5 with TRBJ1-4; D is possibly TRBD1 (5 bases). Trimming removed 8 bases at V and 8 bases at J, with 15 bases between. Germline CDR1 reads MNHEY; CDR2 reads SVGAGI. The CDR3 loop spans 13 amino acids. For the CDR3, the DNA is TGTGCCAGCGGGTACTCGACAGCCGAAAAACTGTTTTTT. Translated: CASGYSTAEKLFF.

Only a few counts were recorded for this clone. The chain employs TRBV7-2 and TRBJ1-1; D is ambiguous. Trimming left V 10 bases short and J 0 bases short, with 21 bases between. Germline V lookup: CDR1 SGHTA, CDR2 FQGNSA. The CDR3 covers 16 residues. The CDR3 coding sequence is TGTGCCACCTCAACTCGGGCGGGAAAGCTGAACACTGAAGCTTTCTTT. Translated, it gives CATSTRAGKLNTEAFF.

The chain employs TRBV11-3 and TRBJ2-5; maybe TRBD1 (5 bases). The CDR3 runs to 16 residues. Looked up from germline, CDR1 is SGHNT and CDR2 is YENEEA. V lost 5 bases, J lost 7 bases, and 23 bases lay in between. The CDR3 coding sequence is TGTGCCAGCAGCCCTAGTTCGGCCAGGGCCAGAGGGACCCAGTACTTC. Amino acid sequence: CASSPSSARARGTQYF.

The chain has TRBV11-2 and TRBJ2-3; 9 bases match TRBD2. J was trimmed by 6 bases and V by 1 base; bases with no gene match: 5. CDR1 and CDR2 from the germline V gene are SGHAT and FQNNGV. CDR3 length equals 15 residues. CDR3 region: CASSLVGTSLDTQYF. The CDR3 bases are TGTGCCAGCAGCTTAGTTGGGACTAGCTTGGATACGCAGTATTTT.

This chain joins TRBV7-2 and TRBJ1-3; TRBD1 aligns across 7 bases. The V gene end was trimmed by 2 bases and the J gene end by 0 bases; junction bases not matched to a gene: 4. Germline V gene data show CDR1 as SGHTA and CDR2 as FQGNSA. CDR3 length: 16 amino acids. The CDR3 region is CASSLQGQLSGNTIYF. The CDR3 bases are TGTGCCAGCAGCTTACAGGGACAGCTCTCTGGAAACACCATATATTTT.

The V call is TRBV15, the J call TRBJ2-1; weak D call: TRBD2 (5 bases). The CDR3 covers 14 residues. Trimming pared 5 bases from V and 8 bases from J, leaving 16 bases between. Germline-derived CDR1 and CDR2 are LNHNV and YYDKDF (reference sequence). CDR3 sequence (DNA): TGTGCCACCAGCGAAAAACTAGATAGCTATGAGCAGTTCTTC. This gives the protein CATSEKLDSYEQFF.

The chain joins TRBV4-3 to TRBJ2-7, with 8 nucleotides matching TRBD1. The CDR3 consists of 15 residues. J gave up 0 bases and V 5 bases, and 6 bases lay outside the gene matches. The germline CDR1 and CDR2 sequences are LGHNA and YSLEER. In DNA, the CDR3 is TGCGCCAGCAGCTCGGGACAGGAGCCCTCCTACGAGCAGTACTTC. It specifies CASSSGQEPSYEQYF.